The 14 T cell receptor beta chains below come from one sample, sequenced in a study of regulatory T cells in long-lasting Graves disease. Arm-PCR of CDR3 regions with iRepertoire HTBI primers generated TCR beta libraries. MiXCR was run by TCRdb on the multiplex PCR reads, yielding one entry per CDR3 protein. The sample includes 350,000 to 500,000 distinct CDR3 sequences, about a sixth of them seen just once. The time point was: newly diagnosed GD, antithyroid drugs for less than 3 months. PBMC RNA served as the TCR library source. The sample also formed part of further work on T cells in Graves' hyperthyroidism and ophthalmopathy.

The material was peripheral blood mononuclear cells (PBMCs), obtained at new diagnosis, from a patient treated with antithyroid drugs. These receptors were collected from a woman aged 25 to 45 with Graves disease.

This clonotype occurred a few times. This chain uses TRBV30 with TRBJ2-1; D not resolved. The germline gives CDR1 GTSNPN, CDR2 SVGIG (reference sequence). The CDR3 loop spans 13 amino acids. V lost 0 bases and J 0 bases, leaving 3 bases between the germline ends. CDR3 residues: CAWSVGSYNEQFF. CDR3 bases: TGTGCCTGGAGTGTGGGCTCCTACAATGAGCAGTTCTTC.

Ten or more counts support this clonotype. The gene calls are TRBV30 and TRBJ2-7; unclear D gene. The CDR3 totals 12 residues. CDR1 is GTSNPN and CDR2 is SVGIG in the germline V gene (reference sequence). V was cut by 0 bases and J by 0 bases, with 3 bases left in between. The CDR3 DNA reads TGTGCCTGGAGTGTATACTCCTACGAGCAGTACTTC. Amino acid sequence: CAWSVYSYEQYF.

The V gene is TRBV15, the J gene TRBJ2-4; either TRBD1 or TRBD2 may fit D (5 bases each). The CDR3 has 19 residues. CDR1 and CDR2 (germline): LNHNV, YYDKDF (reference sequence). V lost 1 base and J 5 bases, leaving 24 bases between the germline ends. The CDR3 DNA follows: TGTGCCACCAGCAGAGCCCGGGCAGGGAGTCGAGTCGGGGAAAACATTCAGTACTTC. Encoded protein: CATSRARAGSRVGENIQYF.

The chain has TRBV18 and TRBJ1-3; 9 bases are shared with TRBD1. The CDR3 has 17 residues. V was pared by 3 bases and J by 4 bases, with 10 bases of the junction left unmatched. Germline values: CDR1 KGHSH, CDR2 LQKENI. The CDR3 region has the DNA TGTGCCAGCTCACCTGCGCCGGGACAGGGTTCGGGAAACACCATATATTTT. As protein: CASSPAPGQGSGNTIYF.

Many counts were recorded for this clonotype. The chain employs TRBV28 and TRBJ2-7; TRBD1 is a possible D gene (5 bases). V was clipped by 5 bases and J by 3 bases, with 14 bases between them. This CDR3 region has 14 residues. Germline CDR1 reads MDHEN; CDR2 reads SYDVKM. The CDR3 DNA reads TGTGCCAGCAGTCCTTTGGACACCCTCTACGAGCAGTACTTC. Protein product: CASSPLDTLYEQYF.

This clonotype was detected only a few times. V is TRBV7-2 and J is TRBJ2-2; D is undetermined. Germline V gene sequence: CDR1 SGHTA, CDR2 FQGNSA. The V end was cut by 4 bases, the J end by 7 bases, with 13 bases between. The CDR3 sequence is 14 residues long. The CDR3 DNA follows: TGTGCCAGCAGCTCTCCTTGGTTGGGCGGGGAGCTGTTTTTT. This translates into CASSSPWLGGELFF.

The sample holds a few counts of this clonotype. The rearrangement uses TRBV13 and TRBJ1-2; weak D call: TRBD1 (6 bases). Per germline, CDR1 PRHDT and CDR2 FYEKMQ (reference sequence). The V end was cut by 3 bases, the J end by 2 bases, with 19 bases between. CDR3 length: 17 amino acids. The CDR3 loop reads CASSLSSWGGVNYGYTF. The CDR3 bases are TGTGCCAGCAGCTTGTCATCTTGGGGGGGCGTAAACTATGGCTACACCTTC.

The chain uses TRBV28 and TRBJ1-1, with D unclear. The CDR3 runs 13 residues. CDR1 is MDHEN and CDR2 is SYDVKM in the germline V gene. V lost 8 bases, J lost 0 bases, and 10 bases lay in between. The CDR3, as DNA: TGTGCCAGCGCCCTACCCCTGAACACTGAAGCTTTCTTT. Protein: CASALPLNTEAFF.

The rearrangement uses TRBV5-1 and TRBJ1-2, with D perhaps matching TRBD1 (5 bases). The CDR3 loop spans 19 amino acids. The V end lost 2 bases, the J end lost 8 bases, and 31 bases lay between the germline ends. The germline CDR1 and CDR2 sequences are SGHRS and YFSETQ. CDR3 bases: TGCGCCAGCAGCTTTGATTTCGTGCCGGGACCCCAACTCTCCAGGGGCTACACCTTC. It encodes CASSFDFVPGPQLSRGYTF.

The V and J genes are TRBV3-1 and TRBJ1-3, with D possibly TRBD1 on 5 matching bases. V was pared by 0 bases and J by 4 bases, with 10 bases between. The CDR3 sequence is 15 residues long. Looked up from germline, CDR1 is LGHDT and CDR2 is YNNKEL (reference sequence). The CDR3 protein is CASSQESGPGNTIYF. CDR3 in DNA: TGTGCCAGCAGCCAAGAATCAGGGCCAGGAAACACCATATATTTT. Complete variable domain (other parts from reference TRBV3-1 and TRBJ1-3): DTAVSQTPKYLVTQMGNDKSIKCEQNLGHDTMYWYKQDSKKFLKIMFSYNNKELIINETVPNRFSPKSPDKAHLNLHINSLELGDSAVYFCASSQESGPGNTIYFGEGSWLTVV.

The chain uses TRBV19 and TRBJ2-5; a possible D gene is TRBD2 (6 bases). The CDR3 has 14 amino acids. The germline V and J ends were trimmed by 4 bases and 2 bases, with 11 bases remaining between them. Per the germline V gene, CDR1 is LNHDA and CDR2 is SQIVND (reference sequence). This chain's CDR3 is CASSTTGGQETQYF. The CDR3 region has the DNA TGTGCCAGTAGTACGACCGGGGGACAAGAGACCCAGTACTTC. The whole variable domain, remainder taken from reference TRBV19 and TRBJ2-5, is DGGITQSPKYLFRKEGQNVTLSCEQNLNHDAMYWYRQDPGQGLRLIYYSQIVNDFQKGDIAEGYSVSREKKESFPLTVTSAQKNPTAFYLCASSTTGGQETQYFGPGTRLLVL.

With respect to this clonotype: A far larger clone is a single base away, which makes a read error likely. V usage is TRBV9 and J usage is TRBJ2-7; 9 bases match TRBD2. V shed 3 bases and J 7 bases; nucleotides not matched to a gene: 14. Germline V gene data show CDR1 as SGDLS and CDR2 as YYNGEE. The length of the CDR3 is 16 residues. CDR3 DNA: TGTGCCAGCAGCGCTGAGAGGCTAGCGGGATCGGATGAGCAGTACTTC. It codes for CASSAERLAGSDEQYF.

This clonotype has at least ten counts. The chain combines TRBV12-3 or TRBV12-4 with TRBJ1-5; D may be TRBD1 (6 bases). V lost 6 bases and J lost 7, with 13 bases in between. CDR3 length equals 13 residues. CDR3: CASSLTGAQPQHF. Written as DNA, the CDR3 is TGTGCCAGCAGCCTCACGGGGGCACAGCCCCAGCATTTT.

As regards this clonotype: With a much larger clone just one base away, this may be a read error. The chain is built from TRBV2 and TRBJ2-7; D might be TRBD2 (6 bases). Germline V CDR1 and CDR2: SNHLY, FYNNEI. This CDR3 has 15 residues. The CDR3 coding sequence is TGTGCCAGCAGTTCGACTAGGACGGTGCCCTACGAGCAGTGCTTC. Its translation is CASSSTRTVPYEQCF.